Shown below are 9 T cell receptor beta chains from a single sample sequenced in a study of monozygotic twins with inflammatory bowel disease (dated by TCRdb to the late 2010s). The library was produced with 5' RACE. Sequencing instrument: Illumina HiSeq 2500. TCRdb reprocessed the raw reads; every CDR3 protein sequence is a single record, and DNA is not supplied. The record for this sample contains around 220,000 distinct CDR3 sequences. Of the sample, around 7.6% falls within the top ten clones. Sequencing was carried out using blood. These receptors were taken from a human donor with ulcerative colitis or Crohn's disease, or a healthy co-twin of an affected twin (not recorded which).

This sequence joins TRBV12-3 or TRBV12-4 and TRBJ1-2; TCRdb returns TRBD1, unconfirmable since there is no DNA. This CDR3 spans 11 amino acids. The CDR3 protein is CASNPGWGYTF.

This rearrangement joins TRBV5-1 to TRBJ2-3; TCRdb's D call, TRBD1, is unchecked because there is no DNA. The CDR3 has 14 residues. Germline CDR1 SGHRS, CDR2 YFSETQ. The CDR3 loop reads CASRQDFSTDTQYF.

The chain couples TRBV6-5 to TRBJ1-1. This CDR3 spans 11 amino acids. Per the germline V gene, CDR1 is MNHEY and CDR2 is SVGAGI. The CDR3 sequence: CASSSGPHAFF.

The gene calls are TRBV7-2 and TRBJ2-3; without DNA, the TCRdb call of TRBD2 cannot be checked. The germline CDR1 and CDR2 sequences are SGHTA and FQGNSA. This CDR3 has 16 residues. The CDR3 loop is CASSLSETSGTDTQYF.

The chain employs TRBV29-1 and TRBJ2-5. Germline V gives CDR1 SQVTM, CDR2 ANQGSEA. The CDR3 sequence is 13 residues long. CDR3 sequence reads: CSVGVSARETQYF. The whole variable domain, filled in from reference TRBV29-1 and TRBJ2-5, reads SAVISQKPSRDICQRGTSLTIQCQVDSQVTMMFWYRQQPGQSLTLIATANQGSEATYESGFVIDKFPISRPNLTFSTLTVSNMSPEDSSIYLCSVGVSARETQYFGPGTRLLVL.

The chain joins TRBV3-1 to TRBJ2-7; lacking DNA, the TRBD1 call made by TCRdb goes unchecked. The CDR3 consists of 15 residues. CDR1 is LGHDT and CDR2 is YNNKEL in the germline V gene (reference sequence). CDR3 sequence reads: CASSQEGGFSYEQYF.

CDR3 sequence: CASSPEGQGNEQYF. The chain is built from TRBV18 and TRBJ2-7; TCRdb calls TRBD1, which cannot be checked without DNA. This CDR3 region has 14 residues. Germline CDR1 reads KGHSH; CDR2 reads LQKENI.

The rearrangement links TRBV7-2 to TRBJ2-3; TCRdb's D gene call, TRBD2, goes unchecked for lack of DNA. The germline V gene encodes CDR1 SGHTA and CDR2 FQGNSA. The CDR3 has 16 amino acids. CDR3: CASSFRTSGRADTQYF.

The chain recombines TRBV29-1 with TRBJ2-1; TCRdb selects TRBD1, and the lack of DNA leaves this call unchecked. From germline, CDR1 is SQVTM and CDR2 ANQGSEA. The CDR3 has 15 residues. CDR3 sequence: CSVATQGGGALWRFF.